This T cell receptor beta chain was sequenced in a study of blood T cells in healthy people across ages. This clonotype was counted only a few times. V was pared by 3 bases and J by 5 bases, with 10 bases between. This CDR3 region has 12 residues. From germline, CDR1 is DFQATT and CDR2 SNEGSKA (reference sequence). A second PCR, run for roughly 7 to 12 cycles, used a sample-barcoded 5' primer plus a J-beta primer mix. TCRdb called the 5' RACE reads again in MiXCR, with one record for every CDR3 protein. The table records about 970,000 distinct CDR3 sequences, 51% of them present only once. The source material was blood. The J gene is TRBJ1-2, the V gene TRBV20-1; possible D gene TRBD1, 5 bases. The sequence derives from a woman aged 55-75 years in good health. As DNA, the CDR3 is TGCAGTGCTAGGGTCAGGGAGTATGGCTACACCTTC. Translation: CSARVREYGYTF.